This T cell receptor beta chain is from a study of T cells in Graves' hyperthyroidism and ophthalmopathy. Many counts were recorded for this clonotype. Its antigen remains unknown. The TCR beta CDR3 regions underwent amplification using RNA transcripts as the source. TCR CDR3 underwent first-round RT-PCR with the HTBI primer set. TCRdb re-analysed the multiplex PCR reads in MiXCR, keeping a single row per CDR3 protein. The sample gives fewer than 450,000 distinct CDR3 sequences, roughly 15% of which show up once; about a third is in the top ten. Trimming cost V 2 bases and J 4 bases; bases outside gene matches: 11. The CDR3 loop spans 16 amino acids. Per germline, CDR1 LGHDT and CDR2 YNNKEL (reference sequence). General study findings and limits: Stable hyperthyroidism was told apart from ophthalmopathy by a model built on 13 V-J features.

Any symptoms of ophthalmopathy came after the first hyperthyroidism diagnosis, from which the blood sample dates. Sequenced: blood. The sequence was obtained from a woman in her 30s with Graves' hyperthyroidism that later progressed to Graves' ophthalmopathy. This chain joins TRBV3-1 and TRBJ2-7; 7 bases are shared with TRBD1. This chain's CDR3 is CASSQLMSDRVYEQYF. CDR3 coding DNA: TGTGCCAGCAGCCAATTAATGTCCGACAGGGTATACGAGCAGTACTTC.